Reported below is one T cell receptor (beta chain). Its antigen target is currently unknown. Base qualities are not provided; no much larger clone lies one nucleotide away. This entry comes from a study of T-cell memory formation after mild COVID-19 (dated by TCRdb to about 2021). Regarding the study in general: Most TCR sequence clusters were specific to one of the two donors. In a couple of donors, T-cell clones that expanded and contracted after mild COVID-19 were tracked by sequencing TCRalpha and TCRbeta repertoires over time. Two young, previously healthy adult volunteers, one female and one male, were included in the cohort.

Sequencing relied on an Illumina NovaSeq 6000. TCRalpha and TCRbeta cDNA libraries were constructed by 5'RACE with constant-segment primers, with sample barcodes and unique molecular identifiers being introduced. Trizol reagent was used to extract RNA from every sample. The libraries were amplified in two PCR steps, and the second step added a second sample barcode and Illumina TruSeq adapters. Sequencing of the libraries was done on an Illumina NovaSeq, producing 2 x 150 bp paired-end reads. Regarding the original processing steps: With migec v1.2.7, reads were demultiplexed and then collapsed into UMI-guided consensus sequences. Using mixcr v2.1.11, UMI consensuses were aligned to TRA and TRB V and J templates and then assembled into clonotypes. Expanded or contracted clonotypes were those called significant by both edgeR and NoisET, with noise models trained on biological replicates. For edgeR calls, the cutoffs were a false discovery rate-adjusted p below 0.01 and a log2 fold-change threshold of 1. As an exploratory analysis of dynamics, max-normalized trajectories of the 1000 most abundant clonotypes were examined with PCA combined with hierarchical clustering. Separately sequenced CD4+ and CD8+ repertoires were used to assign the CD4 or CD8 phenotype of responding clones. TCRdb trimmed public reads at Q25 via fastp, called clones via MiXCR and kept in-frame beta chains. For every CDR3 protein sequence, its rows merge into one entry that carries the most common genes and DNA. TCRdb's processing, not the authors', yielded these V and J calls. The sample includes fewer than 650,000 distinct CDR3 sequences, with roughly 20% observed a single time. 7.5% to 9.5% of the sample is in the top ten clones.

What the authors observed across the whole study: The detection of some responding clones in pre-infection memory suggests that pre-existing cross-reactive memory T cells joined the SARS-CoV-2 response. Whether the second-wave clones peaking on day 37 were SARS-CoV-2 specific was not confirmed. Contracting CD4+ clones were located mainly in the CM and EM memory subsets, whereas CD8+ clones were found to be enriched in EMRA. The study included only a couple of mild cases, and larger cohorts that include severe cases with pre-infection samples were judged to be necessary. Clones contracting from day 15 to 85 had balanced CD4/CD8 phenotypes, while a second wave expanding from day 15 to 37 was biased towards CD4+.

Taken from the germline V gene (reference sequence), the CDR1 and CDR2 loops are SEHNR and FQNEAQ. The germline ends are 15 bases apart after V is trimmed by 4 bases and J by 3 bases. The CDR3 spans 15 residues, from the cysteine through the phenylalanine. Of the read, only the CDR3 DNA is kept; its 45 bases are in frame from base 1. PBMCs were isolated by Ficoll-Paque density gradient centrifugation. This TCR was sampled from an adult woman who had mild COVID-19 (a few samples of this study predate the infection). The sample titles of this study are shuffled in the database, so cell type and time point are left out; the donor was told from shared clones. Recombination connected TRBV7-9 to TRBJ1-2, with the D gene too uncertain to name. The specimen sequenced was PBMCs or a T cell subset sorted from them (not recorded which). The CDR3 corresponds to CASSSQDLVHYGYTF. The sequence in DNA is TGTGCCAGCAGCTCACAAGACTTGGTACACTATGGCTACACCTTC.